Presented here are 11 T cell receptor beta chains from one specimen sequenced in a study of CD8+CD57+ T cells in acquired aplastic anemia. Patients chosen for sequencing had shown CD8+CD57+ cell expansion by flow cytometry. Genomic DNA, the template, was used for profiling of the TCR beta VDJ and CDR3. TCRdb re-called the reads with MiXCR, one entry per CDR3 protein. In the table there are about 200,000 distinct CDR3 sequences, roughly 60% of which are singletons. Specimen: sorted CD4+, CD8+, or CD8+CD57+ T cells (not recorded which) from PBMCs. The origin of the receptors is a human donor with aplastic anemia.

For the CDR3, the DNA is TGTGCCAGCAGTCAAGGATGGAATGGCTACACCTTC. Translated, it gives CASSQGWNGYTF. The genes are TRBV12-3 or TRBV12-4 and TRBJ1-2; D call uncertain. This CDR3 contains 12 residues. Deletions cut 5 bases from V and 6 bases from J, with 10 bases between.

The chain is built from TRBV7-3 and TRBJ1-5; D ambiguous. The CDR3 extends over 13 amino acids. V shed 5 bases and J shed 11 bases, with 16 bases lying between them. CDR1 is SGHTA, CDR2 FQGTGA, per germline. The CDR3 loop reads CASSPSPGRSQHF. For the CDR3, the DNA is TGTGCCAGCAGCCCCAGCCCAGGAAGGTCCCAGCATTTT.

The chain carries TRBV7-3 and TRBJ1-5, with D possibly matching TRBD1 (6 bases). The CDR3 contains 16 residues. Looked up from germline, CDR1 is SGHTA and CDR2 is FQGTGA. The V end lost 0 bases, the J end lost 6 bases, and 15 bases lay between the germline ends. The CDR3 reads CASSLTLGANCQPQHF. In DNA, the CDR3 is TGTGCCAGCAGCTTAACCCTGGGGGCGAATTGTCAGCCCCAGCATTTT.

This clonotype was detected many times. The chain links TRBV29-1 to TRBJ2-3, with D perhaps TRBD2 (6 bases). CDR1 is SQVTM and CDR2 is ANQGSEA in the germline V gene. Between the trimmed V and J ends, which lost 1 base and 4 bases, there was a span of 18 bases. The CDR3 loop spans 16 amino acids. Here the CDR3 reads CSVEGAGNPGPDTQYF. In nucleotides, the CDR3 is TGCAGCGTTGAAGGTGCGGGAAATCCGGGCCCAGATACGCAGTATTTT.

V usage is TRBV7-3 and J usage is TRBJ2-5; no definite D call. The germline CDR1 and CDR2 sequences are SGHTA and FQGTGA. The V end lost 3 bases, the J end lost 5 bases, and 16 bases lay between the germline ends. This CDR3 is built from 15 residues. The CDR3 region has the DNA TGTGCCAGCAGCTTTACAGCCCAACGTGGGGAGACCCAGTACTTC. Protein: CASSFTAQRGETQYF.

The chain combines TRBV5-1 with TRBJ2-5, with D possibly being TRBD2 (5 bases). The V gene's germline CDR1 is SGHRS and CDR2 YFSETQ. Trimming cost V 3 bases and J 4 bases, with 13 bases left between them. The CDR3 is 14 residues long. The CDR3 DNA is TGCGCCAGCAGCTCGGCGGCGGGTTTAGAGACCCAGTACTTC. Protein: CASSSAAGLETQYF.

The genes are TRBV25-1 and TRBJ1-1, with D perhaps matching TRBD1 (5 bases). The CDR3 runs to 14 residues. From germline, CDR1 is MGHDK and CDR2 SYGVNS. Trimming pared 9 bases from V and 5 bases from J, leaving 19 bases between. The CDR3: CASQEGSAGTEAFF. CDR3 in DNA: TGTGCCAGTCAGGAGGGGTCCGCAGGAACTGAAGCTTTCTTT.

V usage is TRBV29-1 and J usage is TRBJ2-3, with a weak D call TRBD2 (5 bases). CDR3 length equals 13 residues. CDR1 is SQVTM and CDR2 is ANQGSEA in the germline V gene. Trimming pared 0 bases from V and 3 bases from J, leaving 7 bases between. CDR3 in amino acids: CSVEERRTDTQYF. In nucleotides, the CDR3 is TGCAGCGTTGAAGAAAGGAGGACAGATACGCAGTATTTT.

This clonotype appeared once. The rearrangement links TRBV15 to TRBJ2-1; perhaps D is TRBD1 or TRBD2 (5 bases each). The CDR3 runs to 11 residues. Germline V gene sequence: CDR1 LNHNV, CDR2 YYDKDF (reference sequence). The V gene lost 8 bases and the J gene lost 9 bases, with 11 bases spanning the gap. In DNA form, the CDR3 reads TGTGCCACCCGGGACGGGTTTGAGCAGTTCTTC. It encodes CATRDGFEQFF.

This rearrangement joins TRBV19 to TRBJ1-5, with 7 bases identical to TRBD1. The length of the CDR3 is 13 residues. V was pared by 8 bases and J by 3 bases, with 4 bases of the junction left unmatched. The germline gives CDR1 LNHDA, CDR2 SQIVND (reference sequence). Written as DNA, the CDR3 is TGTGCCAGTGGGACAGACCACAATCAGCCCCAGCATTTT. This codes for CASGTDHNQPQHF.

The gene calls are TRBV29-1 and TRBJ1-2; 12 positions match TRBD1. The V gene end was trimmed by 4 bases and the J gene end by 2 bases; junction bases not matched to a gene: 11. Germline V gene lookup returns CDR1 SQVTM and CDR2 ANQGSEA. This CDR3 has 17 residues. The CDR3 region has the DNA TGCAGCGTTGTAAGCAAGGGACAGGGGGCGCAAAACTATGGCTACACCTTC. Translation gives CSVVSKGQGAQNYGYTF.